Following are 7 T cell receptor beta chains from one sample sequenced in a study of CD8 T cells in ankylosing spondylitis. TCRdb recomputed calls from the 5' RACE reads with MiXCR, one row per CDR3 protein. The data contain fewer than 25,000 distinct CDR3 sequences, under 15% of them singletons. The sequencing input was blood. The source of these receptors is a male donor with ankylosing spondylitis or in good health (not recorded which).

This clonotype was counted ten times or more. V and J are TRBV4-1 and TRBJ2-7, with D unresolved. The V gene lost 0 bases and the J gene lost 8 bases, with 11 bases spanning the gap. The CDR3 runs to 13 residues. CDR1 and CDR2 (germline): MGHRA, YSYEKL. In nucleotides, the CDR3 is TGCGCCAGCAGCCAAGATCCAACTCTCAAGCAGTACTTC. Translated, it gives CASSQDPTLKQYF.

This clonotype was counted ten times or more. The rearrangement uses TRBV6-2 or TRBV6-3 and TRBJ2-1; 11 bases fit TRBD2. The germline V gene encodes CDR1 MNHEY and CDR2 SVGEGT. The V gene end was trimmed by 5 bases and the J gene end by 7 bases; junction bases not matched to a gene: 7. CDR3 length: 15 amino acids. The CDR3 DNA reads TGTGCCAGCAGTCCGCCGACTAGCGGGGTTAATGAGCAGTTCTTC. This sequence encodes CASSPPTSGVNEQFF.

This clonotype was picked up many times. This chain joins TRBV20-1 and TRBJ2-1, with D possibly TRBD2 on 7 matching bases. V lost 6 bases and J lost 5, with 20 bases in between. This CDR3 has 15 amino acids. Germline V gives CDR1 DFQATT, CDR2 SNEGSKA (reference sequence). The CDR3 here is CSATGGRGPNNEQFF. The CDR3 DNA follows: TGCAGTGCGACTGGCGGGCGGGGGCCTAACAATGAGCAGTTCTTC.

This clonotype was recorded many times. The V gene is TRBV29-1, the J gene TRBJ1-5, with D unclear. CDR3 length: 12 amino acids. Trimming removed 4 bases from V and 5 bases from J, with 9 bases in between. The germline CDR1 and CDR2 sequences are SQVTM and ANQGSEA. Written as DNA, the CDR3 is TGCAGCGTTGGGGAATTCCATCAGCCCCAGCATTTT. This encodes CSVGEFHQPQHF.

This clonotype appeared a few times. The chain links TRBV9 to TRBJ2-2, with D unclear. Trimming cost V 3 bases and J 0 bases, with 6 bases left between them. This CDR3 has 14 residues. CDR1 and CDR2 from the germline V gene are SGDLS and YYNGEE. CDR3 bases: TGTGCCAGCAGCGGACGGACGAACACCGGGGAGCTGTTTTTT. Its translation is CASSGRTNTGELFF.

CDR3 nucleotide sequence: TGTGCCAGCAGTCGCACAGGGGGCGCGTACAATGAGCAGTTCTTC. This translates into CASSRTGGAYNEQFF. The rearrangement links TRBV6-2 or TRBV6-3 to TRBJ2-1; 9 nucleotides line up with TRBD1. This CDR3 is 15 amino acids long. V was pared by 5 bases and J by 4 bases, with 6 bases of the junction left unmatched. Germline CDR1 is MNHEY and CDR2 is SVGEGT.

In its sample, this clonotype was seen a few times. This chain uses TRBV7-9 with TRBJ1-1; D perhaps matches TRBD1 (5 bases). The germline V gene encodes CDR1 SEHNR and CDR2 FQNEAQ (reference sequence). This CDR3 region has 17 residues. The germline V and J ends were trimmed by 0 bases and 4 bases, with 18 bases remaining between them. The CDR3 spells CASSLASDRPRATEAFF. The CDR3 DNA follows: TGTGCCAGCAGCTTAGCGTCCGACAGACCTAGGGCCACTGAAGCTTTCTTT.